This T cell receptor (beta chain) was profiled in a study of cytomegalovirus exposure and HLA in healthy donors. The wider study: Caucasian-associated ancestry cluster membership applied to just over 80% of about 370 genotyped donors.

Study-wide findings and caveats: The study found most TCR sequences rare, yet found some public TCRs in many donors. The presence/absence work took it that sequencing depth was about the same across donors. Certain indistinguishable V segments, among them TRBV6-2 and TRBV6-3, were excluded.

Researchers ran the PCR with 60 Vbeta and 13 Jbeta primers. Repertoires were generated with immunoSEQ multiplex PCR, while TCRdb's copy carries only in-frame clones and drops some. The top ten clones hold roughly 1.5% of a sample with roughly 180,000 clones, 77% of them seen once. A word on this clone: Its antigen is unknown.

The V and J ends lost 4 bases and 3 bases, in that order; junction bases with no gene match: 4. The germline CDR1 and CDR2 sequences are SGHDT and YYEEEE. The length of the CDR3 is 16 residues. The sequenced sample consisted of PBMCs. This chain links TRBV5-6 with TRBJ2-3; 14 nucleotides align to TRBD2. This clonotype originated in a man between 18 and 29 years old in good health and CMV-seronegative. As DNA, the CDR3 is TGTGCCAGCAGCCTCCGGACTAGCGGGGGGACAGATACGCAGTATTTT. This gives the protein CASSLRTSGGTDTQYF. The whole variable domain, remainder taken from reference TRBV5-6 and TRBJ2-3, is DAGVTQSPTHLIKTRGQQVTLRCSPKSGHDTVSWYQQALGQGPQFIFQYYEEEERQRGNFPDRFSGHQFPNYSSELNVNALLLGDSALYLCASSLRTSGGTDTQYFGPGTRLTVL.